A selection of T cell receptor beta chains follows, all from one sample in a study of patients and donors after allogeneic stem cell transplantation. Each CDR3 protein is one row after TCRdb ran MiXCR on the RT-PCR reads. The sample has fewer than 25,000 distinct CDR3 sequences, less than 5% seen once. The specimen sequenced was blood, either unsorted or a sorted T cell fraction (not recorded which). The receptors stem from a human donor who was either an allogeneic HSCT recipient or a stem cell or donor lymphocyte infusion donor (not recorded which). It is not recorded whose cells these are; they may come from a transplant donor. The CDR3 runs from the conserved cysteine through the conserved F or W. A D gene is named only where the DNA matches it firmly. Only some rows state a clone size, as once, few, many or a class for expanded clones.

j_gene | d_gene | abundance | v_gene | CDR3aa | CDR3nt
TRBJ2-6 | - | - | TRBV5-1 | CASSLAISGANVLTF | TGCGCCAGCAGCTTGGCGATTTCTGGGGCCAACGTCCTGACTTTC
TRBJ2-1 | - | many | TRBV10-1 | CASSPGSGNNEQFF | TGCGCCAGTAGTCCCGGGTCTGGGAACAATGAGCAGTTCTTC
TRBJ1-2 | TRBD1 | few | TRBV11-3 | CASSKQDRENGYTF | TGTGCCAGCAGCAAACAGGACAGGGAGAATGGCTACACCTTC
TRBJ1-1 | - | many | TRBV5-1 | CASSRSFTTEAFF | TGCGCCAGCAGCCGTTCTTTTACAACTGAAGCTTTCTTT
TRBJ2-3 | TRBD1 | many | TRBV7-2 | CASSLVLRQGAWTDTQYF | TGTGCCAGCAGCTTAGTGCTCCGACAGGGGGCGTGGACAGATACGCAGTATTTT
TRBJ2-2 | TRBD2 | many | TRBV7-8 | CASSRRRVAGGQTNTGELFF | TGTGCCAGCAGCAGACGAAGGGTAGCGGGAGGGCAGACGAACACCGGGGAGCTGTTTTTT
TRBJ2-2 | - | many | TRBV7-9 | CASSLELGVTGELFF | TGTGCCAGCAGCTTAGAACTGGGGGTCACCGGGGAGCTGTTTTTT
TRBJ1-1 | - | many | TRBV3-1 | CASSQDFGANTEAFF | TGTGCCAGCAGCCAAGATTTTGGAGCGAACACTGAAGCTTTCTTT
TRBJ2-7 | - | many | TRBV3-1 | CASSQLGEQYF | TGTGCCAGCAGCCAACTCGGCGAGCAGTACTTC
TRBJ1-2 | - | many | TRBV7-8 | CASSPQGNYGYTF | TGTGCCAGCAGCCCACAGGGAAACTATGGCTACACCTTC